This is a list of T cell receptor beta chains from one sample in a study of ipilimumab plus nivolumab after autologous stem cell transplantation. Profiled with immunoSEQ multiplex PCR; TCRdb holds only in-frame clones, not every one. This sample has fewer than 30,000 clones, with just over 85% found just once. The sample was PBMCs, taken in a trial of ipilimumab plus nivolumab as post-transplant consolidation. The receptor set was obtained from a male donor with diffuse large B-cell lymphoma. The CDR3 runs from the conserved cysteine through the conserved F or W. D genes are given only for firm matches. Clone size, where shown, is once, few, many, or a class for clones that have expanded.

>TRBJ2-6|once|TRBD1|TRBV19
CASRLDRAGANVLTF
TGTGCCAGTAGGCTTGACAGGGCTGGGGCCAACGTCCTGACTTTC
>TRBJ2-5|NA|TRBD1|TRBV5-1
CASSPGTGGRETQYF
TGCGCCAGCAGCCCAGGGACAGGGGGCCGAGAGACCCAGTACTTC
>TRBJ2-4|NA|NA|TRBV6-1
CASTIEAKNIQYF
TGTGCCAGCACTATAGAAGCCAAAAACATTCAGTACTTC
>TRBJ1-2|NA|NA|TRBV6-5
CASSYGEGYTF
TGTGCCAGCAGTTACGGCGAAGGCTACACCTTC
>TRBJ2-1|NA|NA|TRBV7-9
CASSLGISNEQFF
TGTGCCAGCAGCTTAGGGATCAGCAATGAGCAGTTCTTC
>TRBJ2-1|NA|NA|TRBV7-3
CASSLSGTGLEEQFF
TGTGCCAGCAGCTTATCGGGGACCGGGTTGGAAGAGCAGTTCTTC
>TRBJ1-1|NA|NA|TRBV5-1
CASSPGTPSGRNTEAFF
TGCGCCAGCAGCCCTGGGACCCCATCCGGTAGGAACACTGAAGCTTTCTTT
>TRBJ2-5|NA|TRBD2|TRBV4-2
CASSQRGRGPEGETQYF
TGTGCCAGCAGCCAGCGAGGGAGGGGTCCGGAGGGAGAGACCCAGTACTTC
>TRBJ2-6|NA|NA|TRBV14
CASSQGGAGANVLTF
TGTGCCAGCAGCCAAGGCGGGGCCGGGGCCAACGTCCTGACTTTC
>TRBJ1-2|NA|NA|TRBV7-8
CASSPLLNSRDGYTF
TGTGCCAGCAGCCCATTGCTTAACTCCCGTGATGGCTACACCTTC
>TRBJ2-7|NA|TRBD2|TRBV4-1
CASSQASGATYEQYF
TGCGCCAGCAGCCAGGCTAGCGGGGCGACCTACGAGCAGTACTTC
>TRBJ1-5|NA|TRBD1|TRBV11-2
CASSRTGFNQPQHF
TGTGCCAGCAGCCGGACAGGGTTCAATCAGCCCCAGCATTTT
>TRBJ2-7|NA|NA|TRBV7-2
CASSLGGGSSYEQYF
TGTGCCAGCAGCTTAGGAGGGGGTAGCTCCTACGAGCAGTACTTC
>TRBJ2-3|once|TRBD2|TRBV7-6
CASTPQLAGGFDTQYF
TGTGCCAGCACCCCCCAACTTGCGGGGGGGTTCGATACGCAGTATTTT
>TRBJ2-2|NA|NA|TRBV19
CASRTSTPITGELFF
TGTGCCAGTAGAACCTCTACCCCGATCACCGGGGAGCTGTTTTTT
>TRBJ1-2|NA|NA|TRBV6-6
CASSPQGDYGYTF
TGTGCCAGCAGCCCTCAAGGAGACTATGGCTACACCTTC
>TRBJ2-3|NA|NA|TRBV15
CATSRTPGRRTDTQYF
TGTGCCACCAGCAGGACCCCGGGCAGGAGGACAGATACGCAGTATTTT
>TRBJ2-5|NA|NA|TRBV7-5
CASSSDETQYF
TGTGCCAGCAGCTCGGATGAGACCCAGTACTTC
>TRBJ1-2|NA|TRBD1|TRBV12-5
CASGLAGQGVDGYTF
TGTGCTAGTGGTTTGGCCGGACAGGGGGTGGATGGCTACACCTTC
>TRBJ1-1|NA|TRBD1|TRBV7-8
CASSTLGLGTGVNTEAFF
TGTGCCAGCAGCACACTGGGCCTGGGGACAGGGGTAAACACTGAAGCTTTCTTT
>TRBJ2-1|NA|TRBD1|TRBV5-1
CASSLTTGGFYNEQFF
TGCGCCAGCAGCTTGACGACAGGGGGATTTTACAATGAGCAGTTCTTC
>TRBJ1-6|NA|TRBD1|TRBV25-1
CASSAQGGAYSPLHF
TGTGCCAGCAGTGCCCAGGGGGGAGCTTATTCACCCCTCCACTTT
>TRBJ1-3|once|NA|TRBV11-2
CASTVTTGLSGNTIYF
TGTGCCAGCACGGTAACGACAGGCCTCTCTGGAAACACCATATATTTT
>TRBJ2-4|NA|NA|TRBV7-2
CASSFPPALTQYF
TGTGCCAGCAGCTTCCCACCGGCGTTGACTCAGTACTTC
>TRBJ1-5|NA|NA|TRBV5-4
CASSLGGHTNQPQHF
TGTGCCAGCAGCTTGGGGGGACACACAAATCAGCCCCAGCATTTT
>TRBJ2-5|once|NA|TRBV18
CASSPEGGETQYF
TGTGCCAGCTCACCAGAGGGGGGAGAGACCCAGTACTTC
>TRBJ1-1|NA|TRBD1|TRBV19
CATLQGENTEAFF
TGTGCCACCCTACAGGGGGAAAACACTGAAGCTTTCTTT
>TRBJ2-7|NA|NA|TRBV28
CASSFNEQYYEQYF
TGTGCCAGCAGTTTTAATGAACAGTACTACGAGCAGTACTTC